The sample holds many counts of the clone carrying this TCR beta chain. The antigen remains undetermined. This CDR3 comprises 13 residues. Germline V gives CDR1 SGHTA, CDR2 FQGNSA. V shed 4 bases and J shed 11 bases, with 12 bases lying between them. This sample was included in a study of CD8+CD57+ T cells in acquired aplastic anemia. Study background: Sorted CD4+ and CD8+ cells yielded DNA averaging approximately 3.4 ug.

TCR beta VDJ combinations and CDR3 sequences were profiled from genomic DNA. TCRdb redid the calling of the reads with MiXCR, one entry per CDR3 protein. The sample holds some 280,000 distinct CDR3 sequences; 55% to 65% are singletons and the top ten take under 8.5%. Notes on the study in general: Approximately 30 was the count of CD8+ CDR3 sequences that patients shared with controls.

Sequences were obtained from sorted CD4+, CD8+, or CD8+CD57+ T cells (not recorded which) from PBMCs. This sequence joins TRBV7-2 and TRBJ1-6; D gene unclear. The TCR comes from a human donor with severe aplastic anemia or a healthy control (not recorded which). DNA for the CDR3: TGTGCCAGCAGCTCAGGAGGACCCACACCCCTCCACTTT. This translates into CASSSGGPTPLHF.